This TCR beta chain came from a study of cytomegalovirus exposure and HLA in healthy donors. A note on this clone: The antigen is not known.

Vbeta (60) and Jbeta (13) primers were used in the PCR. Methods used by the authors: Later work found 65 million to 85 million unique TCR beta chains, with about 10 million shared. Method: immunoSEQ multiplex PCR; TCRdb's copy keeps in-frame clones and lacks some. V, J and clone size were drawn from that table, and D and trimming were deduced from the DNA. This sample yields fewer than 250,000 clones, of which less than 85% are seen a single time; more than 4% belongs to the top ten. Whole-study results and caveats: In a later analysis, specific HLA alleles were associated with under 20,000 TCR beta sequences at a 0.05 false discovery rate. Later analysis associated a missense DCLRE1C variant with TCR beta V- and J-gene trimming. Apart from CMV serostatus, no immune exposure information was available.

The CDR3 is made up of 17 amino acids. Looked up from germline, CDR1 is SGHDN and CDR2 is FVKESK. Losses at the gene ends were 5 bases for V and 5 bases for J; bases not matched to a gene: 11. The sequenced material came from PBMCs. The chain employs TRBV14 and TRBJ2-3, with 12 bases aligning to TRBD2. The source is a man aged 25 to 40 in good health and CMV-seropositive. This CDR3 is CASSTRLLAGGIDTQYF. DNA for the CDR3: TGTGCCAGCAGCACGCGACTGCTAGCGGGGGGGATAGATACGCAGTATTTT.